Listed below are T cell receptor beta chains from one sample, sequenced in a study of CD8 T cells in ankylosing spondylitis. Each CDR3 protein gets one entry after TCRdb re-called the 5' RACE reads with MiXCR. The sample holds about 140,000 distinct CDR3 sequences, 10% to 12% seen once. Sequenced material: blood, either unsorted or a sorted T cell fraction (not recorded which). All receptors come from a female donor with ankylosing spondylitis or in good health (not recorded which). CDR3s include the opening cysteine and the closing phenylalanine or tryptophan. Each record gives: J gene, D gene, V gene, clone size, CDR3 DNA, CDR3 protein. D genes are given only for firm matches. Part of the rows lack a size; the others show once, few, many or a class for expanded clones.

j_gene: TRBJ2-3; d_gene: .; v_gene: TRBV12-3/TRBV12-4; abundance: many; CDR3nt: TGTGCCAGCACCCGCTCGGCCACAGATACGCAGTATTTT; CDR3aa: CASTRSATDTQYF
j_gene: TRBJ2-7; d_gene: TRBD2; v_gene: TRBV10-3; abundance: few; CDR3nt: TGTGCCGTCAGGTCCGCTAGCGGTTACGAGCAGTACTTC; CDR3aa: CAVRSASGYEQYF
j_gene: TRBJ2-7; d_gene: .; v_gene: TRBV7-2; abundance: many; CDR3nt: TGTGCCAGCAGCTTTCGGACAGACTTCTACGAGCAGTACTTC; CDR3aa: CASSFRTDFYEQYF
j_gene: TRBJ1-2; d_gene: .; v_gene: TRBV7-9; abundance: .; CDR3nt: TGTGCCAGCAGCTTACAGGGCACCTCTAACTATGGCTACACCTTC; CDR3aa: CASSLQGTSNYGYTF
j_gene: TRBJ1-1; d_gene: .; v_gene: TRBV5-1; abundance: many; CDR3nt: TGCGCCAGCAGCTTGGGGATTGGGAGAACTGAAGCTTTCTTT; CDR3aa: CASSLGIGRTEAFF
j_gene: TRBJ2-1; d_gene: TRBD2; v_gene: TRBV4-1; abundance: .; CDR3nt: TGCGCCAGCAGCCAATTGGATAGCGGGGGGGGGGCTTACAATGAGCAGTTCTTC; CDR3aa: CASSQLDSGGGAYNEQFF
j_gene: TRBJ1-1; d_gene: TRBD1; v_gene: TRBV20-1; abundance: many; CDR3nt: TGCAGTGCTAGACCGAACGACAGGGAAACTGAAGCTTTCTTT; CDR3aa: CSARPNDRETEAFF
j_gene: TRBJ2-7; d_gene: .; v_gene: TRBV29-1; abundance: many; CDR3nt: TGCAGCGTTGCGGGGAGCCGAGGGGGGGAGCAGTACTTC; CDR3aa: CSVAGSRGGEQYF
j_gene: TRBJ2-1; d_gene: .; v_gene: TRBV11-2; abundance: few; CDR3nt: TGTGCCAGCAGCTTAGTTGGCAGTGAGCAGTTCTTC; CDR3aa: CASSLVGSEQFF
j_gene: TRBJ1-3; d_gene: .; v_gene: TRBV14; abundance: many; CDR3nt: TGTGCCAGCAGCCAAGAGGGGACAACTGGAAACACCATATATTTT; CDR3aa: CASSQEGTTGNTIYF
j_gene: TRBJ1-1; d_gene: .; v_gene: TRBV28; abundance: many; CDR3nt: TGTGCCAGCAGGGGAGGGAGAGGGGGCACTGAAGCTTTCTTT; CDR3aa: CASRGGRGGTEAFF
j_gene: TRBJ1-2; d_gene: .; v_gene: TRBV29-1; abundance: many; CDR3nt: TGCAGCGTTATGGGTCCAGATAACTATGGCTACACCTTC; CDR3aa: CSVMGPDNYGYTF
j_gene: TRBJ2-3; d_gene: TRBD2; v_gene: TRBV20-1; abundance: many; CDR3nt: TGCAGTGCCGTCTTTAGCGGGGGGGCAACAGATACGCAGTATTTT; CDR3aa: CSAVFSGGATDTQYF
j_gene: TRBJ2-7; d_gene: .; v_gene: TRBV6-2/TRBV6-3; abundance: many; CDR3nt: TGTGCCAGCAGTTCTATGCAGGTATACTCCTACGAGCAGTACTTC; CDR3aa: CASSSMQVYSYEQYF
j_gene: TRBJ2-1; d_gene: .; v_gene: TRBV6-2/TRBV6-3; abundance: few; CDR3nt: TGTGCCAGCAGCCATCCAGGGAGGGGGTACAATGAGCAGTTCTTC; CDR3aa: CASSHPGRGYNEQFF
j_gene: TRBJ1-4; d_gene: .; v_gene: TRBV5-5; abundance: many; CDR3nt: TGTGCCAGCAGCTCTTCCCACAGGGAAACTAATGAAAAACTGTTTTTT; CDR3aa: CASSSSHRETNEKLFF
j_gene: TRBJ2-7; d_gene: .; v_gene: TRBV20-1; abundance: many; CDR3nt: TGCAGTGCTCTTTGGGGTGAGCAGTACTTC; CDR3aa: CSALWGEQYF
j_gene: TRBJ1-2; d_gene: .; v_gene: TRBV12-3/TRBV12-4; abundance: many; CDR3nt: TGTGCCAGCAGCCTGAGTTTGGGAGGCTACACCTTC; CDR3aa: CASSLSLGGYTF
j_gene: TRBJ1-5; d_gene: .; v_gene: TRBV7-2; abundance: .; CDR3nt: TGTGCCAGCAGTTTTGAGAGGTATCAGCCCCAGCATTTT; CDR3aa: CASSFERYQPQHF
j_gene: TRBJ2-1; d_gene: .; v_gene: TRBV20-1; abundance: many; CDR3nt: TGCAGTGCGACGGTGCCCGGTCCCTACAATGAGCAGTTCTTC; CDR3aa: CSATVPGPYNEQFF